The rows below give T cell receptor beta chains drawn from one sample of a study of response to subunit inactivated influenza vaccine. MiXCR was run by TCRdb on the RT-PCR reads, yielding one entry per CDR3 protein. The data show about 520,000 distinct CDR3 sequences, approximately 6.9% seen once. The input for sequencing was PBMCs from blood, taken less than 30 months after vaccination. These receptors were collected from a man between 50 and 75 years old who received an inactivated influenza vaccine. The CDR3 runs from the conserved cysteine through the conserved F or W. Each record gives: clone size, D gene, V gene, J gene, CDR3 protein, CDR3 DNA. The D gene is left open where the match is weak. Expanded clones are given a class, and other clones once, few, many or no size at all.

many	.	TRBV7-9	TRBJ2-3	CASSLAQSTDTQYF	TGTGCCAGCAGCTTAGCCCAGAGCACTGATACGCAGTATTTT
few	TRBD1	TRBV20-1	TRBJ2-7	CSANDRDIEQYF	TGCAGTGCTAACGACAGGGATATCGAGCAGTACTTC
many	.	TRBV7-2	TRBJ2-3	CASSHQVTSTDTQYF	TGTGCCAGCAGCCACCAGGTGACTAGCACAGATACGCAGTATTTT
few	.	TRBV24-1	TRBJ2-5	CATSDLFTETQYF	TGTGCCACCAGTGATCTGTTCACGGAGACCCAGTACTTC
many	.	TRBV20-1	TRBJ2-3	CSASDGRAGTDTQYF	TGCAGTGCTAGCGATGGCAGGGCGGGGACAGATACGCAGTATTTT
.	TRBD2	TRBV6-2/TRBV6-3	TRBJ2-1	CASRGSGRSGNEQFF	TGTGCCAGCAGAGGTAGCGGGAGAAGTGGGAATGAGCAGTTCTTC
few	.	TRBV11-2	TRBJ2-6	CASSLMVSGANVLTF	TGTGCCAGCAGCTTAATGGTCTCAGGGGCCAACGTCCTGACTTTC
.	.	TRBV7-2	TRBJ1-2	CASSLGQTFSSYGYTF	TGTGCCAGCAGCCTTGGACAGACCTTTTCCTCCTATGGCTACACCTTC
.	TRBD2	TRBV20-1	TRBJ2-1	CSARDRAGEWGNEQFF	TGCAGTGCTAGAGATCGGGCGGGAGAATGGGGAAATGAGCAGTTCTTC
many	.	TRBV7-2	TRBJ1-5	CASSLRSGISNQPQHF	TGTGCCAGCAGCTTAAGGTCAGGGATTAGCAATCAGCCCCAGCATTTT
many	.	TRBV4-1	TRBJ2-5	CASSQDSSPETQYF	TGCGCCAGCAGCCAAGATTCCAGCCCAGAGACCCAGTACTTC
.	.	TRBV5-1	TRBJ1-6	CASSLTAFRSSYNSPLHF	TGCGCCAGCAGCTTGACAGCCTTTAGGAGCTCCTATAATTCACCCCTCCACTTT
.	.	TRBV7-3	TRBJ2-1	CASSLGAAGFGNEQFF	TGTGCCAGCAGCTTAGGGGCTGCGGGTTTCGGCAATGAGCAGTTCTTC
many	TRBD1	TRBV5-1	TRBJ1-2	CASSNTGDRGYGYTF	TGCGCCAGCAGCAATACAGGGGATCGTGGCTATGGCTACACCTTC
few	.	TRBV7-2	TRBJ2-7	CASSPRWLSPYEQYF	TGTGCCAGCAGCCCCCGCTGGCTCAGCCCCTACGAGCAGTACTTC
few	.	TRBV20-1	TRBJ1-6	CSAHDEALHF	TGCAGTGCTCACGATGAGGCCCTCCACTTT
many	TRBD2	TRBV7-2	TRBJ2-1	CASSLAGGRQFF	TGTGCCAGCAGCTTAGCCGGCGGGAGGCAGTTCTTC
few	.	TRBV11-1	TRBJ2-2	CASRTLNTGELFF	TGTGCCAGCCGTACCCTGAACACCGGGGAGCTGTTTTTT
.	.	TRBV12-3/TRBV12-4	TRBJ2-2	CASSPHLTGELFF	TGTGCCAGCAGCCCTCACCTGACCGGGGAGCTGTTTTTT
few	TRBD2	TRBV2	TRBJ2-5	CASSEAAGILWETQYF	TGTGCCAGCAGTGAGGCAGCGGGAATACTCTGGGAGACCCAGTACTTC
.	TRBD1	TRBV2	TRBJ1-5	CASSTSRDRASLNQPQHF	TGTGCCAGCAGTACAAGCCGGGACAGGGCGTCCCTCAATCAGCCCCAGCATTTT
few	TRBD2	TRBV12-3/TRBV12-4	TRBJ2-1	CASSLEVAGEQFF	TGTGCCAGCAGTTTAGAAGTAGCGGGGGAGCAGTTCTTC
few	TRBD2	TRBV18	TRBJ2-7	CASSPRAGDPLYEQYF	TGTGCCAGCTCACCAAGGGCGGGGGACCCTCTCTACGAGCAGTACTTC
.	.	TRBV4-2	TRBJ2-5	CASSRGGQQETQYF	TGTGCCAGCAGCCGCGGGGGACAGCAAGAGACCCAGTACTTC
few	.	TRBV27	TRBJ2-1	CASSKNAGTNEQFF	TGTGCCAGCAGTAAGAATGCGGGGACCAATGAGCAGTTCTTC
.	.	TRBV2	TRBJ2-7	CASSEWEETEQYF	TGTGCCAGCAGTGAGTGGGAGGAGACCGAGCAGTACTTC
many	.	TRBV7-9	TRBJ2-3	CASSALASGTDTQYF	TGTGCCAGCAGCGCGCTAGCATCGGGGACGGATACGCAGTATTTT
few	.	TRBV7-9	TRBJ1-4	CASSADSATNEKLFF	TGTGCCAGCAGCGCAGACAGTGCAACTAATGAAAAACTGTTTTTT
few	TRBD1	TRBV12-3/TRBV12-4	TRBJ1-6	CASSSGGTESSYNSPLHF	TGTGCCAGCAGTTCAGGAGGGACAGAGAGCTCCTATAATTCACCCCTCCACTTT
few	TRBD2	TRBV20-1	TRBJ2-3	CSAREVRGSTDTQYF	TGCAGTGCTAGAGAGGTCCGCGGGAGTACAGATACGCAGTATTTT
few	TRBD1	TRBV10-2	TRBJ2-7	CASSMPLQGLSYEQYF	TGCGCCAGCAGCATGCCTCTACAGGGGCTGTCCTACGAGCAGTACTTC
.	.	TRBV9	TRBJ2-3	CASSVVGGRADTQYF	TGTGCCAGCAGCGTAGTAGGAGGGCGCGCAGATACGCAGTATTTT
many	TRBD1	TRBV7-2	TRBJ2-7	CASMETGGRKQYF	TGTGCCAGCATGGAGACAGGGGGAAGGAAGCAGTACTTC
.	TRBD1	TRBV27	TRBJ1-6	CASSAGQGATYNSPLHF	TGTGCCAGCAGTGCCGGACAGGGGGCCACCTATAATTCACCCCTCCACTTT
.	TRBD2	TRBV13	TRBJ2-7	CASSLAGAGRGATIDYEQYF	TGTGCCAGCAGCTTAGCGGGTGCTGGGCGGGGGGCAACGATTGACTACGAGCAGTACTTC
.	.	TRBV6-2/TRBV6-3	TRBJ2-7	CASSYSTWDGGYEQYF	TGTGCCAGCAGTTACTCGACGTGGGATGGCGGGTACGAGCAGTACTTC
.	TRBD1	TRBV15	TRBJ2-1	CATSRDGQGLYNEQFF	TGTGCCACCAGCAGAGATGGACAGGGCCTCTACAATGAGCAGTTCTTC
few	.	TRBV5-4	TRBJ1-5	CASSLEPLSNQPQHF	TGTGCCAGCAGCTTGGAGCCATTGAGCAATCAGCCCCAGCATTTT
.	TRBD1	TRBV7-9	TRBJ2-5	CASSLTGTGEETQYF	TGTGCCAGCAGCTTAACCGGGACAGGGGAAGAGACCCAGTACTTC
.	TRBD2	TRBV20-1	TRBJ2-3	CSVIGTSGGNTQYF	TGCAGTGTGATTGGGACTAGCGGGGGGAATACGCAGTATTTT
few	.	TRBV27	TRBJ2-7	CASSLSSWPGLTYEQYF	TGTGCCAGCAGTTTATCGTCGTGGCCGGGACTGACCTACGAGCAGTACTTC
.	.	TRBV11-2	TRBJ2-1	CASSLGVRSGGEQFF	TGTGCCAGCAGCTTAGGGGTCAGGAGCGGCGGTGAGCAGTTCTTC
.	TRBD2	TRBV25-1	TRBJ2-1	CASRTSGRNNEQFF	TGTGCCAGCAGGACTAGCGGGAGGAACAATGAGCAGTTCTTC
many	TRBD1	TRBV28	TRBJ2-7	CASSNLEPGQGLYEQYF	TGTGCCAGCAGCAACCTCGAGCCGGGACAGGGCCTTTACGAGCAGTACTTC
many	.	TRBV7-6	TRBJ1-3	CASSLGPGSGNTIYF	TGTGCCAGCAGCTTAGGACCGGGCTCGGGAAACACCATATATTTT
few	.	TRBV5-6	TRBJ1-1	CASNPLMGSKNTEAFF	TGTGCCAGCAACCCCCTAATGGGGAGCAAGAACACTGAAGCTTTCTTT
few	TRBD2	TRBV5-1	TRBJ2-1	CASSGVAGGLPYNEQFF	TGCGCCAGCAGCGGGGTAGCGGGCGGCCTGCCCTACAATGAGCAGTTCTTC
many	.	TRBV12-3/TRBV12-4	TRBJ1-5	CASSFGEFNQPQHF	TGTGCCAGCAGTTTTGGGGAGTTCAATCAGCCCCAGCATTTT
few	TRBD1	TRBV28	TRBJ2-2	CASSPLWTGKGRGELFF	TGTGCCAGCAGCCCTCTATGGACAGGGAAAGGCCGCGGGGAGCTGTTTTTT
.	TRBD1	TRBV25-1	TRBJ2-7	CASSVGTGGFNEQYF	TGTGCCAGCAGTGTAGGGACAGGGGGCTTCAACGAGCAGTACTTC